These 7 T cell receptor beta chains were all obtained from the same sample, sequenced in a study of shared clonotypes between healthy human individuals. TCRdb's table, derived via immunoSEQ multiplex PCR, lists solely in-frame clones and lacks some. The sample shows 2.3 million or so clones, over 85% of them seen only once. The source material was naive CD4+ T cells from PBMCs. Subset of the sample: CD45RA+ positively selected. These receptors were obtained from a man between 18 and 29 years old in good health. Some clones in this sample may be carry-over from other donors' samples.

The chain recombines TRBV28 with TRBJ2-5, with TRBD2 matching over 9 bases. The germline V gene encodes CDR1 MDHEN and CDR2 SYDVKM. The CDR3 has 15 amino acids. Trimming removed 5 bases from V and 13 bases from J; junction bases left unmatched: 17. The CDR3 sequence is CASSQASGEGNSWYF. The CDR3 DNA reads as TGTGCCAGCAGTCAGGCTAGCGGGGAGGGGAATAGCTGGTACTTC. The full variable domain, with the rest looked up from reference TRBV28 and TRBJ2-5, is DVKVTQSSRYLVKRTGEKVFLECVQDMDHENMFWYRQDPGLGLRLIYFSYDVKMKEKGDIPEGYSVSREKKERFSLILESASTNQTSMYLCASSQASGEGNSWYFGPGTRLLVL.

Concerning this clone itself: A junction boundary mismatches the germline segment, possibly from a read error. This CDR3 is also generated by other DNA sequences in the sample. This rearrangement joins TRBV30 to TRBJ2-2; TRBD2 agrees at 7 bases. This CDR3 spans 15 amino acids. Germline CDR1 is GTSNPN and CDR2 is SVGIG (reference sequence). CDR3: CAWKEASGYTGELFF. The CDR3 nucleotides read TGTGCCTGGAAGGAGGCTAGCGGATACACCGGAGAGCTGTTTTTT.

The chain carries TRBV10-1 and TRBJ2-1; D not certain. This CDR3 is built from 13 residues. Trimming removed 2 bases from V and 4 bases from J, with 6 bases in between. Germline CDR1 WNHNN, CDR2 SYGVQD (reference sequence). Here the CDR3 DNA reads TGCGCCAGCAGTGAGGGGATTTACAATGAGCAGTTCTTC. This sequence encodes CASSEGIYNEQFF.

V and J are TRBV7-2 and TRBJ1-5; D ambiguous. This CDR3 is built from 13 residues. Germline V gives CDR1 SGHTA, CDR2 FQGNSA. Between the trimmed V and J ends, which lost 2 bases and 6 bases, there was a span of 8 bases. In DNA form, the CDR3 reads TGTGCCAGCAGCTTACACAGACCTCAGCCCCAGCATTTT. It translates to CASSLHRPQPQHF.

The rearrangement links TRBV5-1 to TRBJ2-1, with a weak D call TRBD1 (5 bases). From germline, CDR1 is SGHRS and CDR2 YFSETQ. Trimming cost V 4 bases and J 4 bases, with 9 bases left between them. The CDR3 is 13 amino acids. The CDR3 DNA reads TGCGCCAGCAGCATGGGGCAGTACAATGAGCAGTTCTTC. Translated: CASSMGQYNEQFF.

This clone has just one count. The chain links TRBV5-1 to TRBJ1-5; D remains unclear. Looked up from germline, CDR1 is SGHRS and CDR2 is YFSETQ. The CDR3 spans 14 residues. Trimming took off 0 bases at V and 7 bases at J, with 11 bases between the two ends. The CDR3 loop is CASSLASNSQPQHF. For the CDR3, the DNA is TGCGCCAGCAGCTTGGCCAGTAATAGCCAGCCCCAGCATTTT.

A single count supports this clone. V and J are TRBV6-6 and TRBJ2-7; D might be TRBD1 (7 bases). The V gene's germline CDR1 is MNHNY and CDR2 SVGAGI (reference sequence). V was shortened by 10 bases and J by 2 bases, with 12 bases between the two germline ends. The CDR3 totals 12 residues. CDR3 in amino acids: CATAGGPYEQYF. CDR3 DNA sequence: TGTGCCACAGCAGGGGGGCCCTACGAGCAGTACTTC.